This is a list of T cell receptor beta chains from one sample in a study of T cell responses to AZD1222 COVID-19 vaccine. The protocol was immunoSEQ multiplex PCR, while the TCRdb copy is restricted to in-frame clones and leaves out a portion. In the table there are roughly 130,000 clones, about 90% of which are singletons. Sequenced material: peripheral blood, taken on day 0 of AZD1222 vaccination. These receptors came from an adult in good health. Each CDR3 is given with its conserved first and last residue. The D gene is left open where the match is weak. Clone size is not always given. Where it is, it says once, few, many or a class for expanded clones.

D: -; J: TRBJ2-3; size: -; length: 12; V: TRBV18; CDR3: CASSPGTDTQYF; DNA: TGTGCCAGCTCACCAGGCACAGATACGCAGTATTTT
D: TRBD1; J: TRBJ2-1; size: -; length: 14; V: TRBV9; CDR3: CASSERRGRTEQFF; DNA: TGTGCCAGCAGCGAACGCAGGGGGCGCACTGAGCAGTTCTTC
D: TRBD1; J: TRBJ1-4; size: -; length: 13; V: TRBV30; CDR3: CAWRTGRGEKLFF; DNA: TGTGCCTGGAGGACAGGGAGGGGTGAAAAACTGTTTTTT
D: TRBD2; J: TRBJ2-1; size: few; length: 17; V: TRBV4-1; CDR3: CASSQGRGGGAYNEQFF; DNA: TGCGCCAGCAGCCAGGGGAGGGGCGGGGGTGCGTACAATGAGCAGTTCTTC
D: -; J: TRBJ1-4; size: -; length: 12; V: TRBV3-1/TRBV3-2; CDR3: CASSQTVQKLFF; DNA: TGTGCCAGCAGCCAGACAGTACAGAAACTGTTTTTT
D: -; J: TRBJ2-1; size: -; length: 15; V: TRBV7-9; CDR3: CASSLRRTTDNEQFF; DNA: TGTGCCAGCAGCTTAAGGCGGACGACAGACAATGAGCAGTTCTTC
D: TRBD1; J: TRBJ1-5; size: -; length: 15; V: TRBV19; CDR3: CASIDRGPSNQPQHF; DNA: TGTGCCAGTATTGACAGGGGGCCCAGCAATCAGCCCCAGCATTTT
D: TRBD1; J: TRBJ2-3; size: -; length: 15; V: TRBV6-5; CDR3: CASRPTGLGTDTQYF; DNA: TGTGCCAGCAGGCCGACAGGGTTGGGGACAGATACGCAGTATTTT
D: -; J: TRBJ2-1; size: -; length: 13; V: TRBV12-5; CDR3: CASGPAFLQGRFF; DNA: TGTGCTAGTGGTCCCGCCTTCTTGCAGGGACGGTTCTTC
D: -; J: TRBJ1-1; size: -; length: 17; V: TRBV6-1; CDR3: CASSEKGYRWGITEAFF; DNA: TGTGCCAGCAGTGAAAAGGGGTACCGCTGGGGAATCACTGAAGCTTTCTTT
D: -; J: TRBJ1-2; size: -; length: 14; V: TRBV27; CDR3: CASSPQGSPYGYTF; DNA: TGTGCCAGCAGCCCCCAGGGATCCCCCTATGGCTACACCTTC
D: -; J: TRBJ1-2; size: -; length: 14; V: TRBV27; CDR3: CASSLGVSHYGYTF; DNA: TGTGCCAGCAGTCTCGGGGTATCCCACTATGGCTACACCTTC
D: -; J: TRBJ1-5; size: -; length: 15; V: TRBV2; CDR3: CASNGVRGGNQPQHF; DNA: TGTGCCAGCAATGGTGTCAGGGGTGGCAATCAGCCCCAGCATTTT
D: TRBD2; J: TRBJ2-2; size: once; length: 15; V: TRBV5-4; CDR3: CASSLGGAGTGELFF; DNA: TGTGCCAGCAGCCTCGGGGGGGCCGGCACCGGGGAGCTGTTTTTT
D: -; J: TRBJ2-3; size: -; length: 14; V: TRBV24-1; CDR3: CATSDRVLTDTQYF; DNA: TGTGCCACCAGTGATCGAGTACTCACAGATACGCAGTATTTT
D: -; J: TRBJ1-3; size: -; length: 14; V: TRBV4-1; CDR3: CASSLRDDGNTIYF; DNA: TGCGCCAGCAGCCTCCGGGATGATGGAAACACCATATATTTT
D: TRBD1; J: TRBJ1-5; size: -; length: 14; V: TRBV7-3; CDR3: CASSSQGGGQPQHF; DNA: TGTGCCAGCAGCTCTCAAGGGGGCGGTCAGCCCCAGCATTTT
D: TRBD2; J: TRBJ2-3; size: -; length: 16; V: TRBV5-1; CDR3: CASSLASGGSTDTQYF; DNA: TGCGCCAGCAGCTTGGCCAGCGGGGGTAGCACAGATACGCAGTATTTT
D: -; J: TRBJ2-3; size: -; length: 14; V: TRBV7-8; CDR3: CASSPMVAADTQYF; DNA: TGTGCCAGCAGCCCCATGGTAGCAGCAGATACGCAGTATTTT
D: TRBD1; J: TRBJ1-1; size: -; length: 20; V: TRBV19; CDR3: CASSINEFMTGPGPDTEAFF; DNA: TGTGCCAGTAGTATAAATGAGTTCATGACAGGGCCAGGACCCGACACTGAAGCTTTCTTT
D: -; J: TRBJ1-5; size: -; length: 15; V: TRBV19; CDR3: CASTVQGLGNQPQHF; DNA: TGTGCCAGTACTGTGCAGGGGCTCGGAAATCAGCCCCAGCATTTT
D: TRBD1; J: TRBJ1-5; size: -; length: 16; V: TRBV19; CDR3: CASFITGGASNQPQHF; DNA: TGTGCCAGTTTTATTACAGGGGGCGCAAGCAATCAGCCCCAGCATTTT
D: -; J: TRBJ1-1; size: few; length: 14; V: TRBV2; CDR3: CASTQRGEGTEAFF; DNA: TGTGCCAGCACCCAGAGGGGTGAGGGGACTGAAGCTTTCTTT
D: -; J: TRBJ1-5; size: -; length: 13; V: TRBV2; CDR3: CASRRDSNQPQHF; DNA: TGTGCCAGCAGAAGGGACAGCAATCAGCCCCAGCATTTT
D: -; J: TRBJ1-2; size: -; length: 13; V: TRBV9; CDR3: CASSVALRSGYTF; DNA: TGTGCCAGCAGCGTAGCTTTAAGGTCTGGCTACACCTTC
D: -; J: TRBJ2-1; size: -; length: 13; V: TRBV5-4; CDR3: CASSLVRYNEQFF; DNA: TGTGCCAGCAGCTTGGTACGTTACAATGAGCAGTTCTTC
D: -; J: TRBJ2-7; size: -; length: 15; V: TRBV5-6; CDR3: CASSSGQLGGYEQYF; DNA: TGTGCCAGCAGCTCCGGACAGCTGGGCGGGTACGAGCAGTACTTC
D: -; J: TRBJ2-3; size: -; length: 12; V: TRBV24-1; CDR3: CATADSPDTQYF; DNA: TGTGCCACCGCAGATAGCCCAGATACGCAGTATTTT